One sample yielded the 29 T cell receptor beta chains listed below, sequenced in a study of T cells in Graves' hyperthyroidism and ophthalmopathy. Using RNA transcripts as the source, TCR beta CDR3 regions were amplified. A first-round RT-PCR of the TCR CDR3 used the HTBI primer set. TCRdb independently ran MiXCR on the multiplex PCR reads; one entry per CDR3 protein. The sample comprises 550,000 to 800,000 distinct CDR3 sequences, 15% to 20% of which are singletons, and around 8.1% rests with the top ten. Sequencing used blood. These receptors came from a young man with Graves' hyperthyroidism.

This clonotype appeared many times. The V gene is TRBV28, the J gene TRBJ1-1, with 7 nucleotides matching TRBD1. The length of the CDR3 is 17 residues. Trimming removed 7 bases from V and 0 bases from J; junction bases left unmatched: 14. CDR1 MDHEN and CDR2 SYDVKM come from the germline V gene. CDR3 in DNA: TGTGCCAGCAAGACCGGGACAGCAGGGAGCATGAACACTGAAGCTTTCTTT. This gives the protein CASKTGTAGSMNTEAFF.

This clonotype was observed many times. V usage is TRBV2 and J usage is TRBJ2-2, with no clear D. CDR1 and CDR2 from the germline V gene are SNHLY and FYNNEI. V lost 4 bases to trimming and J lost 2 bases, with 14 bases between them. The CDR3 has 16 amino acids. The CDR3 here is CASSGEGRGNTGELFF. The DNA for the CDR3 is TGTGCCAGCAGTGGAGAAGGACGCGGTAACACCGGGGAGCTGTTTTTT.

The sample holds a few counts of this clonotype. V is TRBV30 and J is TRBJ2-5; D may be TRBD2 (6 bases). Looked up from germline, CDR1 is GTSNPN and CDR2 is SVGIG (reference sequence). Trimming pared 0 bases from V and 5 bases from J, leaving 10 bases between. CDR3 length equals 13 residues. CDR3: CAWSVRRVETQYF. The CDR3 region has the DNA TGTGCCTGGAGTGTACGGAGGGTTGAGACCCAGTACTTC.

The chain couples TRBV2 to TRBJ1-5; D is undetermined. Germline CDR1 reads SNHLY; CDR2 reads FYNNEI. The V end was cut by 6 bases, the J end by 3 bases, with 6 bases between. The CDR3 has 12 amino acids. In nucleotides, the CDR3 is TGTGCCAGCAGCGTTCTCAATCAGCCCCAGCATTTT. This codes for CASSVLNQPQHF.

At least ten counts were recorded for this clonotype. J is TRBJ2-7 and V is TRBV2; a possible D gene is TRBD1 (5 bases). V shed 11 bases and J shed 2 bases, with 22 bases lying between them. This CDR3 is 15 amino acids long. Germline CDR1 and CDR2: SNHLY and FYNNEI. The CDR3 DNA reads TGTGCCGTAGGATTTACGGCAGGGCTACCCTACGAGCAGTACTTC. This gives the protein CAVGFTAGLPYEQYF.

This clonotype was recorded at least ten times. The V and J genes are TRBV2 and TRBJ2-3, with TRBD2 as a possible D gene (5 bases). From germline, CDR1 is SNHLY and CDR2 FYNNEI. CDR3 length: 13 residues. V was clipped by 6 bases and J by 2 bases, with 9 bases between them. In DNA, the CDR3 is TGTGCCAGCAGGGAGGTCCCCACAGATACGCAGTATTTT. It translates to CASREVPTDTQYF. The full variable domain, in which reference TRBV2 and TRBJ2-3 provide the parts outside the CDR3, is EPEVTQTPSHQVTQMGQEVILRCVPISNHLYFYWYRQILGQKVEFLVSFYNNEISEKSEIFDDQFSVERPDGSNFTLKIRSTKLEDSAMYFCASREVPTDTQYFGPGTRLTVL.

This clonotype was counted only a few times. The chain carries TRBV7-9 and TRBJ2-2, with D uncertain. The CDR3 consists of 15 residues. The V end was cut by 5 bases, the J end by 1 base, with 11 bases between. Looked up from germline, CDR1 is SEHNR and CDR2 is FQNEAQ (reference sequence). In nucleotides, the CDR3 is TGTGCCAGCAGCCCCGATAAGAGGAACACCGGGGAGCTGTTTTTT. It is translated as CASSPDKRNTGELFF.

This clonotype was counted at least ten times. The CDR3 here is CASSQYSNQPQHF. The DNA of the CDR3 is TGTGCCAGCAGCCAGTATAGCAATCAGCCCCAGCATTTT. The chain employs TRBV12-3 or TRBV12-4 and TRBJ1-5; the D is unclear. Trimming cost V 6 bases and J 0 bases, with 6 bases left between them. The CDR3 loop spans 13 amino acids.

V is TRBV12-3 or TRBV12-4 and J is TRBJ2-1, with D hard to call. V lost 4 bases and J 0 bases, leaving 10 bases between the germline ends. The CDR3 totals 15 residues. The CDR3 DNA reads TGTGCCAGCAGTTATTTTCTGAGCTCCTACAATGAGCAGTTCTTC. It encodes CASSYFLSSYNEQFF.

The chain joins TRBV7-2 to TRBJ1-3; a possible D gene is TRBD1 (5 bases). This CDR3 region has 15 residues. The V and J ends lost 7 bases and 0 bases respectively, with 13 bases between them. Germline V lookup: CDR1 SGHTA, CDR2 FQGNSA. CDR3 residues: CASTRDPVSGNTIYF. CDR3 in DNA: TGTGCCAGCACCCGGGACCCCGTCTCTGGAAACACCATATATTTT.

This clonotype occurred many times. The chain carries TRBV7-2 and TRBJ2-7; 12 bases agree with TRBD2. From germline, CDR1 is SGHTA and CDR2 FQGNSA. Unmatched junction bases numbered 9, after V lost 3 bases and J lost 3 bases. The CDR3 sequence is 17 residues long. DNA for the CDR3: TGTGCCAGCAGCTTTGGGTCACTAGCGGGAGGTATCTACGAGCAGTACTTC. This translates into CASSFGSLAGGIYEQYF.

This clonotype was counted a few times. The rearrangement links TRBV15 to TRBJ2-1; 11 bases map to TRBD2. Germline CDR1 is LNHNV and CDR2 is YYDKDF (reference sequence). CDR3 size: 16 residues. After removal of 0 bases from V and 4 bases from J, the junction contained 2 bases not matched to a gene. CDR3 coding DNA: TGTGCCACCAGCAGAGATTTAGCGGGAGGGTACAATGAGCAGTTCTTC. Amino acids: CATSRDLAGGYNEQFF.

This clonotype was recorded a few times. The rearrangement links TRBV14 to TRBJ2-1, with 9 bases fitting TRBD2. The V and J ends lost 1 base and 6 bases, in that order; junction bases with no gene match: 1. The CDR3 loop spans 14 amino acids. Germline lookup yields CDR1 SGHDN and CDR2 FVKESK. CDR3 in DNA: TGTGCCAGCAGCCAAGGACTAGCGGTCAATGAGCAGTTCTTC. Translating gives CASSQGLAVNEQFF.

The J gene is TRBJ2-1, the V gene TRBV4-1, with D perhaps TRBD2 (5 bases). This CDR3 comprises 17 residues. The germline gives CDR1 MGHRA, CDR2 YSYEKL. V was cut by 1 base and J by 6 bases, with 19 bases left in between. In DNA, the CDR3 is TGCGCCAGCAGCCAAGTGACCCGGGAAGACCCTGTCAATGAGCAGTTCTTC. Amino acids: CASSQVTREDPVNEQFF.

The genes are TRBV15 and TRBJ2-3; 7 bases agree with TRBD1. The CDR3 consists of 19 residues. V shed 0 bases, J shed 0 bases, and the junction held 12 bases outside the gene matches. Germline CDR1 is LNHNV and CDR2 is YYDKDF (reference sequence). This CDR3 reads CATSRDGDRAGPSTDTQYF. Written as DNA, the CDR3 is TGTGCCACCAGCAGAGATGGCGACAGGGCCGGACCCAGCACAGATACGCAGTATTTT.

This clonotype was seen many times. The DNA of the CDR3 is TGTGCCAGCAGCCGGACGGTCGGTTACAATCAGCCCCAGCATTTT. Translated: CASSRTVGYNQPQHF. The chain carries TRBV6-1 and TRBJ1-5; D call uncertain. The V gene's germline CDR1 is MNHNS and CDR2 SASEGT. V lost 6 bases and J lost 3, with 15 bases in between. This CDR3 has 15 amino acids.

The DNA for the CDR3 is TGCAGTGCTGGGACAGGGAGGGAAGAGACCCAGTACTTC. This codes for CSAGTGREETQYF. The genes are TRBV20-1 and TRBJ2-5; 9 bases are shared with TRBD1. J gave up 3 bases and V 5 bases, and 4 bases lay outside the gene matches. CDR3 size: 13 residues. Germline-derived CDR1 and CDR2 are DFQATT and SNEGSKA (reference sequence).

The chain uses TRBV5-6 and TRBJ2-7; perhaps TRBD1 as D (6 bases). The CDR3 has 14 amino acids. Germline-derived CDR1 and CDR2 are SGHDT and YYEEEE. V dropped 0 bases and J dropped 6 bases, with 13 bases sitting between them. The CDR3 DNA is TGTGCCAGCAGCTTGGCCGCAGGGGCCGCCGAGCAGTACTTC. Translated, it gives CASSLAAGAAEQYF.

This clonotype was seen ten or more times. The chain couples TRBV11-2 to TRBJ2-1, with D possibly TRBD1 on 6 matching bases. V gave up 6 bases and J gave up 6 bases, with 21 bases separating them. This CDR3 has 16 amino acids. Germline loops: CDR1 SGHAT, CDR2 FQNNGV. CDR3 residues: CASSRTVAALTNEQFF. The CDR3 nucleotides are TGTGCCAGCAGTCGGACAGTAGCAGCTCTAACCAATGAGCAGTTCTTC.

This clonotype was found many times. CDR3 sequence reads: CAWRSGGLAEAFF. CDR3 nucleotides: TGTGCCTGGAGATCAGGGGGACTAGCTGAAGCTTTCTTT. This chain links TRBV30 with TRBJ1-1; 7 bases are shared with TRBD1. J was trimmed by 6 bases and V by 3 bases; bases with no gene match: 7. Germline V gene lookup returns CDR1 GTSNPN and CDR2 SVGIG (reference sequence). The CDR3 contains 13 residues.

This clonotype was counted a few times. The chain couples TRBV6-1 to TRBJ1-5, with TRBD1 matching 10 bases. There are 15 residues in the CDR3. Looked up from germline, CDR1 is MNHNS and CDR2 is SASEGT. The V gene end was trimmed by 6 bases and the J gene end by 4 bases; junction bases not matched to a gene: 6. As DNA, the CDR3 is TGTGCCAGCAGCGAGACAGGGGGCTGGAATCAGCCCCAGCATTTT. It specifies CASSETGGWNQPQHF.

This clonotype was counted ten times or more. The chain uses TRBV28 and TRBJ2-3; D not resolved. Trimming took 2 bases from V and 1 from J, leaving 10 bases between them. The germline V gene has CDR1 MDHEN and CDR2 SYDVKM. This CDR3 is 15 amino acids long. The CDR3: CASSLPRIRTDTQYF. The CDR3 DNA sequence: TGTGCCAGCAGTTTACCCAGGATCCGCACAGATACGCAGTATTTT.

A few counts support this clonotype. J is TRBJ1-1 and V is TRBV19; the D is unclear. Trimming left V 1 base short and J 8 bases short, with 17 bases between. CDR3 length: 15 amino acids. CDR1 is LNHDA, CDR2 SQIVND, per germline (reference sequence). The DNA for the CDR3 is TGTGCCAGTAGTATAGTACCGACGGAGACCCGGGAAGCTTTCTTT. Its translation is CASSIVPTETREAFF.

J is TRBJ1-2 and V is TRBV20-1; D possibly corresponds to TRBD1 (5 bases). CDR3 length: 13 residues. Trimming cost V 2 bases and J 8 bases, with 15 bases left between them. Germline loops: CDR1 DFQATT, CDR2 SNEGSKA (reference sequence). The DNA of the CDR3 is TGCAGTGCTAGACGCACCGGGGCGAGAGGCTACACCTTC. This translates into CSARRTGARGYTF.

The sample holds many counts of this clonotype. The chain combines TRBV19 with TRBJ1-1; D call uncertain. CDR3 length: 16 residues. Germline V CDR1 and CDR2: LNHDA, SQIVND (reference sequence). Trimming pared 4 bases from V and 4 bases from J, leaving 19 bases between. As DNA, the CDR3 is TGTGCCAGTAGTACCCAAAGAGGGTTTGGAGGCACTGAAGCTTTCTTT. Its translation: CASSTQRGFGGTEAFF.

The rearrangement uses TRBV7-9 and TRBJ1-3, with D uncertain. The CDR3 covers 15 residues. Trimming stripped 1 base from V and 0 bases from J, with 7 bases between. Germline V gives CDR1 SEHNR, CDR2 FQNEAQ (reference sequence). The CDR3 DNA reads as TGTGCCAGCAGCTTAGTACGGAACTCTGGAAACACCATATATTTT. This codes for CASSLVRNSGNTIYF.

This clonotype appeared many times. The chain recombines TRBV7-9 with TRBJ1-2; weak D call: TRBD1 (5 bases). CDR1 SEHNR and CDR2 FQNEAQ come from the germline V gene (reference sequence). Trimming cost V 0 bases and J 3 bases, with 11 bases left between them. The length of the CDR3 is 15 residues. The CDR3 loop reads CASSLARGSHYGYTF. CDR3 coding DNA: TGTGCCAGCAGCTTAGCGCGGGGCAGCCACTATGGCTACACCTTC.

The chain carries TRBV19 and TRBJ2-7; 8 bases are a match to TRBD1. CDR1 and CDR2 (germline): LNHDA, SQIVND (reference sequence). After removal of 2 bases from V and 6 bases from J, the junction contained 6 bases not matched to a gene. This CDR3 region has 14 residues. CDR3 loop: CASSILPQGGEQYF. The CDR3 DNA reads TGTGCCAGTAGTATATTGCCACAGGGGGGCGAGCAGTACTTC.

At least ten counts were recorded for this clonotype. This chain uses TRBV6-1 with TRBJ2-5, with 13 bases aligning to TRBD2. Trimming took 1 base from V and 5 from J; bases not matched to a gene: 1. The CDR3 sequence is 15 residues long. The germline gives CDR1 MNHNS, CDR2 SASEGT. The CDR3 protein is CASSEELAGGETQYF. In DNA form, the CDR3 reads TGTGCCAGCAGTGAAGAACTAGCGGGAGGGGAGACCCAGTACTTC.